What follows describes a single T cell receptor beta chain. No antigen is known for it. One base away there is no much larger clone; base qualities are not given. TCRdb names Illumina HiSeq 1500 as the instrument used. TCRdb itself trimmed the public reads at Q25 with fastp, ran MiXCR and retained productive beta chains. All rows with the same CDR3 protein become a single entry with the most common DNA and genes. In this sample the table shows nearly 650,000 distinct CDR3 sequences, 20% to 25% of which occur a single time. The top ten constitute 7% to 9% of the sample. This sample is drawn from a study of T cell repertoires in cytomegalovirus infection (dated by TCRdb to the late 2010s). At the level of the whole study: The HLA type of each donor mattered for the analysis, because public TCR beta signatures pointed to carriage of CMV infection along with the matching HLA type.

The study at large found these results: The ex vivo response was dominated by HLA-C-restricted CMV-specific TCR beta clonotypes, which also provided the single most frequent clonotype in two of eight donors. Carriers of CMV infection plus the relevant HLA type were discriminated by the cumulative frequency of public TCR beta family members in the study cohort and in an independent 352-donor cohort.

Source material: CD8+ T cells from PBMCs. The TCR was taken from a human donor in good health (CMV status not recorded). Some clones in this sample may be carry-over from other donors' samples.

The DNA reads TGCAGTGCTAGGCAGGGTGGGATTGATAGCAATCAGCCCCAGCATTTT. This codes for CSARQGGIDSNQPQHF. In this chain, TRBV20-1 is recombined with TRBJ1-5, and perhaps TRBD1 as D gene, on 5 matching bases. V is cut by 3 bases and J by 0 bases, and the space between the germline ends is 15 bases. Via the germline V gene (reference sequence), CDR1 is DFQATT and CDR2 SNEGSKA. Counted from cysteine to phenylalanine, this CDR3 has 16 amino acids. Here the CDR3 DNA is all that survives: 48 bases in frame from base 1.